The rows below give T cell receptor beta chains drawn from one sample of a study of T cells in Graves' hyperthyroidism and ophthalmopathy. TCRdb processed the multiplex PCR reads anew with MiXCR; each CDR3 protein has one entry. The data hold 350,000 to 400,000 distinct CDR3 sequences, with about 15% observed a single time. The sample comprised blood. All receptors derive from a woman younger than 45 with Graves' hyperthyroidism. CDR3s include the opening cysteine and the closing phenylalanine or tryptophan.

V gene	J gene	CDR3 length	CDR3 protein
TRBV6-1	TRBJ1-2	15	CASSVLFLSGYGYTF
TRBV11-2	TRBJ2-2	17	CASSLRGTGESSGELFF
TRBV7-9	TRBJ2-5	16	CASSLANNQGMETQYF
TRBV25-1	TRBJ2-3	17	CASSVSEDRGPTDTQYF
TRBV11-2	TRBJ2-5	14	CASSLGPNPETQYF
TRBV24-1	TRBJ2-5	17	CATSDLPISGSQETQYF
TRBV20-1	TRBJ2-5	15	CSASQLLLQKETQYF
TRBV28	TRBJ2-5	14	CASSSYRVGETQYF
TRBV3-1	TRBJ1-3	15	CASSSDSFSGNTIYF
TRBV11-2	TRBJ2-7	15	CASSLAGTSLYEQYF
TRBV3-1	TRBJ2-1	12	CASSQVTIEQFF
TRBV5-1	TRBJ2-5	14	CASSLPGQGETQYF
TRBV10-1	TRBJ1-2	15	CASSESVDPPEGYTF
TRBV7-9	TRBJ1-1	14	CASSFSGPAAEAFF
TRBV18	TRBJ2-1	15	CASSPGQGRYNEQFF
TRBV28	TRBJ1-5	12	CASSLRVQPQHF
TRBV9	TRBJ1-3	13	CASSVLIGNTIYF
TRBV5-1	TRBJ2-5	17	CASSLDLAGASVETQYF
TRBV2	TRBJ1-3	13	CASSETQDHTIYF
TRBV25-1	TRBJ2-1	15	CASSQAEGSYNEQFF
TRBV3-1	TRBJ1-2	14	CASSHQTGRQGYTF
TRBV2	TRBJ2-5	13	CASNILRQETQYF
TRBV29-1	TRBJ1-4	14	CSVVEHRGHEKLFF
TRBV27	TRBJ1-1	17	CASVGTGQGISVTEAFF
TRBV6-1	TRBJ2-7	14	CASSSQGTYYEQYF
TRBV19	TRBJ1-2	18	CASSILLSRSYRNYGYTF
TRBV29-1	TRBJ1-1	13	CSVGSHLNTEAFF
TRBV20-1	TRBJ1-5	13	CSATTGANQPQHF
TRBV20-1	TRBJ1-5	15	CSARDTGEGNQPQHF
TRBV7-3	TRBJ2-3	15	CASSQTSGSTDTQYF
TRBV11-2	TRBJ2-1	14	CASSLGLAQNEQFF
TRBV5-1	.	15	CASSLASGSADTQHF
TRBV18	TRBJ2-3	15	CASSPLVGEADTQYF
TRBV18	TRBJ2-7	14	CASSPASIPYEQYF
TRBV4-2	TRBJ2-6	16	CASSQSGDSGANVLTF
TRBV12-5	TRBJ2-1	12	CASGPSTGDLFF
TRBV7-2	TRBJ1-1	13	CASSSGQGVEAFF
TRBV28	TRBJ2-7	13	CASSSTGGYEQYF
TRBV20-1	TRBJ2-5	15	CSAREGTLLGGTQYF
TRBV27	TRBJ2-5	14	CASSLSLGHGTQYF
TRBV6-2/TRBV6-3	TRBJ2-3	15	CASTRLAGASDTQYF
TRBV3-1	TRBJ1-6	15	CASSQDVTDNSPLHF
TRBV9	TRBJ1-1	14	CASSPSRVNTEAFF
TRBV27	TRBJ2-3	15	CASSLLAGGTDTQYF
TRBV7-3	TRBJ2-3	17	CASSLSPGPSGTDTQYF
TRBV20-1	TRBJ2-7	13	CSAVVAQAYEQYF
TRBV12-3/TRBV12-4	TRBJ1-1	17	CASSLLSQGAMRTEAFF
TRBV11-2	TRBJ2-2	15	CASSETDRYAGELFF
TRBV20-1	TRBJ2-5	18	CSARTGLLAGGWGETQYF
TRBV27	TRBJ2-2	14	CASRSSGRAGELFF
TRBV2	TRBJ2-1	15	CASSDQGLSHNEQFF
TRBV10-3	TRBJ2-3	13	CANTSGSTDTQYF
TRBV4-1	TRBJ2-1	16	CASSQTGTGGYNEQFF
TRBV7-9	TRBJ2-7	15	CASSAILAGAYEQYF
TRBV27	TRBJ2-5	14	CASSPTGTVETQYF
TRBV5-1	TRBJ2-3	19	CASSFLGTSGSLGTDTQYF
TRBV6-1	TRBJ2-5	15	CASRKTGGRKETQYF
TRBV5-6	TRBJ2-5	11	CASSVLETQYF
TRBV29-1	TRBJ2-1	15	CSVGTSGRVQNEQFF
TRBV7-8	TRBJ1-3	16	CASSLLTGGSGNTIYF